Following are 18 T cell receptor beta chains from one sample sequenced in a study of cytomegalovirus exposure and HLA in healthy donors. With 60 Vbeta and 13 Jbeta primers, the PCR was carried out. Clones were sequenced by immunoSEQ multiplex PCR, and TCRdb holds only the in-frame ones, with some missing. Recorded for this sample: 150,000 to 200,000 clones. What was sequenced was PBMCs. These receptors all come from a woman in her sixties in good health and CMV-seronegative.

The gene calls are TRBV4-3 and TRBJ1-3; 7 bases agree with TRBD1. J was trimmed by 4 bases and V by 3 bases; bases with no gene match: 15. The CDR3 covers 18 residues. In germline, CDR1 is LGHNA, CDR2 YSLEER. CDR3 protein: CASSQSIFTGVSGNTIYF. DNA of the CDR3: TGCGCCAGCAGCCAGTCAATATTTACAGGGGTCTCCGGAAACACCATATATTTT.

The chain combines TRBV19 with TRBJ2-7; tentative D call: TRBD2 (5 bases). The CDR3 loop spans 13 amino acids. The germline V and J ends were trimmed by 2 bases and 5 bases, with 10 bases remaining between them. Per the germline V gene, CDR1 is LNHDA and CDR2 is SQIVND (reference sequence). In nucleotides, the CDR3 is TGTGCCAGTAGTATACCCGGGAACAACGAGCAGTACTTC. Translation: CASSIPGNNEQYF.

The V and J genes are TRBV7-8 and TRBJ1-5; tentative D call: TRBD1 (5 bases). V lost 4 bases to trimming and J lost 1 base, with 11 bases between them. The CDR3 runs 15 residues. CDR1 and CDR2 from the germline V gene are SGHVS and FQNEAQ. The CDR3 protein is CASSSRAASNQPQHF. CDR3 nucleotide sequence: TGTGCCAGCAGCTCCAGGGCTGCAAGCAATCAGCCCCAGCATTTT.

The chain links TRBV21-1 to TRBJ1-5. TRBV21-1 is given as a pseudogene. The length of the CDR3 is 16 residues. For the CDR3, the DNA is TGTGCCAGCAGCAGATCTATTCGGGTATTCAATCAGCCCCAGCATTTT. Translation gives CASSRSIRVFNQPQHF.

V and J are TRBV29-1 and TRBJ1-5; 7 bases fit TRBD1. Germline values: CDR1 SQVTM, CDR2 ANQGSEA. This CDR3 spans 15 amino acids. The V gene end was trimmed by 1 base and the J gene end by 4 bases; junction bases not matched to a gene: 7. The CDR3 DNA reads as TGCAGCGTTGAAGTGGCAGGGGGATTAAATCAGCCCCAGCATTTT. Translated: CSVEVAGGLNQPQHF.

CDR3 amino acids: CASSLASTAGNNSPLHF. Written as DNA, the CDR3 is TGTGCCAGCAGCTTGGCGTCGACAGCCGGAAATAATTCACCCCTCCACTTT. V usage is TRBV5-8 and J usage is TRBJ1-6; TRBD1 might be the D (5 bases). The CDR3 is made up of 17 amino acids. With 0 bases removed from V and 5 bases from J, the gap between germline ends came to 15 bases. Germline V lookup: CDR1 SGHTS, CDR2 YDEGEE.

Here the CDR3 DNA reads TGCGCCAGCAGCCACCTAAGGGGGGGGGCTGAAGCTTTCTTT. It is translated as CASSHLRGGAEAFF. The chain joins TRBV4-1 to TRBJ1-1, with D possibly TRBD1 on 6 matching bases. Trimming removed 3 bases from V and 6 bases from J, with 14 bases in between. CDR3 length equals 14 residues. The germline V gene encodes CDR1 MGHRA and CDR2 YSYEKL.

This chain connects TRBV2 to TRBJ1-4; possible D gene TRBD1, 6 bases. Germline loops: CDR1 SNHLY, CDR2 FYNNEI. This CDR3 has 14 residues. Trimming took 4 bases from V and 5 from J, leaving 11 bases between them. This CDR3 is CASSASQGNEKLFF. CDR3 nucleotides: TGTGCCAGCAGTGCCTCGCAGGGGAATGAAAAACTGTTTTTT.

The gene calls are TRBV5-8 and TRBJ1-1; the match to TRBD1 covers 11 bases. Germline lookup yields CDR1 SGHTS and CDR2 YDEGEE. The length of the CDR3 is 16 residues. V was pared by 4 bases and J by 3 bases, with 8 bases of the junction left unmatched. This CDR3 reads CASSGWTGGVYTEAFF. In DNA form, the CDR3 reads TGTGCCAGCAGCGGCTGGACAGGGGGCGTCTACACTGAAGCTTTCTTT.

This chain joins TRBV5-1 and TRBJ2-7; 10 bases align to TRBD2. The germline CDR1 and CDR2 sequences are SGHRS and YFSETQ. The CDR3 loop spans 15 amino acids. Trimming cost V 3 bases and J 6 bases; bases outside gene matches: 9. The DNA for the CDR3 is TGCGCCAGCAGCTCTAGCGGGAGAGCACCCCCCGAGCAGTACTTC. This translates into CASSSSGRAPPEQYF.

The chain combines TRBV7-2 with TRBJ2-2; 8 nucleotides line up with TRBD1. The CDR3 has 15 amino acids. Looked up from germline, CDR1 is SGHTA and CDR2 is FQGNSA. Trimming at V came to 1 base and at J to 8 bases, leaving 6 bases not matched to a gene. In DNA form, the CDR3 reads TGTGCCAGCAGCTTAGTTCAGGGGGCGTGGGGGGAGCTGTTTTTT. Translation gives CASSLVQGAWGELFF.

DNA for the CDR3: TGCGCCAGCAGCCCTCAAATAGACACTGAAGCTTTCTTT. It yields the protein CASSPQIDTEAFF. The chain couples TRBV5-1 to TRBJ1-1; D ambiguous. The V and J ends lost 4 bases and 3 bases respectively, with 10 bases between them. The CDR3 extends over 13 amino acids. Germline V lookup: CDR1 SGHRS, CDR2 YFSETQ.

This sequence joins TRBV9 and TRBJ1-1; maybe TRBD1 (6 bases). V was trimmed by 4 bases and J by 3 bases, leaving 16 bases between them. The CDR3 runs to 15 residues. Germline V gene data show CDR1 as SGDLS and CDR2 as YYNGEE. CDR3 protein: CASSKRGEGDTEAFF. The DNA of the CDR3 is TGTGCCAGCAGCAAGAGGGGGGAGGGGGACACTGAAGCTTTCTTT.

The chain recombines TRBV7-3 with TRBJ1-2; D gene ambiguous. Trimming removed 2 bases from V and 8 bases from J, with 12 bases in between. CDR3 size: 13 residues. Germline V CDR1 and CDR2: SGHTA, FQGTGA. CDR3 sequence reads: CASSLFEGSGYTF. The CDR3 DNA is TGTGCCAGCAGCTTATTCGAGGGTTCCGGCTACACCTTC. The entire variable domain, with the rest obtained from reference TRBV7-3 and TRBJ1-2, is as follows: GAGVSQTPSNKVTEKGKYVELRCDPISGHTALYWYRQSLGQGPEFLIYFQGTGAADDSGLPNDRFFAVRPEGSVSTLKIQRTERGDSAVYLCASSLFEGSGYTFGSGTRLTVV.

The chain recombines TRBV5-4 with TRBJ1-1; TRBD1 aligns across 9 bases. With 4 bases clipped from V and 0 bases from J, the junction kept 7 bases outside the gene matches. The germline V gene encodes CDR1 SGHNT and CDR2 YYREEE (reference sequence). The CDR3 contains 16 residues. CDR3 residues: CASSPTTGGMNTEAFF. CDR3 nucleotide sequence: TGTGCCAGCAGCCCCACGACAGGGGGGATGAACACTGAAGCTTTCTTT.

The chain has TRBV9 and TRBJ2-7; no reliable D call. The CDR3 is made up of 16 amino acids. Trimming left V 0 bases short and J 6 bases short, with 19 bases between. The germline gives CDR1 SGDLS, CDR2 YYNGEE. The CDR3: CASSVEPSWAISEQYF. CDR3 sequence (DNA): TGTGCCAGCAGCGTAGAACCCAGCTGGGCTATAAGCGAGCAGTACTTC.

CDR3 in DNA: TGTGCCAGTAGTAAGGCCGGACTAGCGGGGACCTTTCTTCCCTACAATGAGCAGTTCTTC. Its protein product is CASSKAGLAGTFLPYNEQFF. This chain links TRBV19 with TRBJ2-1; TRBD2 matches at 12 bases. The CDR3 has 20 residues. Germline V CDR1 and CDR2: LNHDA, SQIVND (reference sequence). V was pared by 4 bases and J by 2 bases, with 15 bases of the junction left unmatched.

The CDR3 DNA sequence: TGTGCCAGCAAGGGGGAGGGGAACACCGGGGAGCTGTTTTTT. It specifies CASKGEGNTGELFF. The chain recombines TRBV2 with TRBJ2-2; a weak D match, TRBD2 (7 bases). The CDR3 totals 14 residues. The germline CDR1 and CDR2 sequences are SNHLY and FYNNEI. The germline V and J ends were trimmed by 7 bases and 1 base, with 10 bases remaining between them.